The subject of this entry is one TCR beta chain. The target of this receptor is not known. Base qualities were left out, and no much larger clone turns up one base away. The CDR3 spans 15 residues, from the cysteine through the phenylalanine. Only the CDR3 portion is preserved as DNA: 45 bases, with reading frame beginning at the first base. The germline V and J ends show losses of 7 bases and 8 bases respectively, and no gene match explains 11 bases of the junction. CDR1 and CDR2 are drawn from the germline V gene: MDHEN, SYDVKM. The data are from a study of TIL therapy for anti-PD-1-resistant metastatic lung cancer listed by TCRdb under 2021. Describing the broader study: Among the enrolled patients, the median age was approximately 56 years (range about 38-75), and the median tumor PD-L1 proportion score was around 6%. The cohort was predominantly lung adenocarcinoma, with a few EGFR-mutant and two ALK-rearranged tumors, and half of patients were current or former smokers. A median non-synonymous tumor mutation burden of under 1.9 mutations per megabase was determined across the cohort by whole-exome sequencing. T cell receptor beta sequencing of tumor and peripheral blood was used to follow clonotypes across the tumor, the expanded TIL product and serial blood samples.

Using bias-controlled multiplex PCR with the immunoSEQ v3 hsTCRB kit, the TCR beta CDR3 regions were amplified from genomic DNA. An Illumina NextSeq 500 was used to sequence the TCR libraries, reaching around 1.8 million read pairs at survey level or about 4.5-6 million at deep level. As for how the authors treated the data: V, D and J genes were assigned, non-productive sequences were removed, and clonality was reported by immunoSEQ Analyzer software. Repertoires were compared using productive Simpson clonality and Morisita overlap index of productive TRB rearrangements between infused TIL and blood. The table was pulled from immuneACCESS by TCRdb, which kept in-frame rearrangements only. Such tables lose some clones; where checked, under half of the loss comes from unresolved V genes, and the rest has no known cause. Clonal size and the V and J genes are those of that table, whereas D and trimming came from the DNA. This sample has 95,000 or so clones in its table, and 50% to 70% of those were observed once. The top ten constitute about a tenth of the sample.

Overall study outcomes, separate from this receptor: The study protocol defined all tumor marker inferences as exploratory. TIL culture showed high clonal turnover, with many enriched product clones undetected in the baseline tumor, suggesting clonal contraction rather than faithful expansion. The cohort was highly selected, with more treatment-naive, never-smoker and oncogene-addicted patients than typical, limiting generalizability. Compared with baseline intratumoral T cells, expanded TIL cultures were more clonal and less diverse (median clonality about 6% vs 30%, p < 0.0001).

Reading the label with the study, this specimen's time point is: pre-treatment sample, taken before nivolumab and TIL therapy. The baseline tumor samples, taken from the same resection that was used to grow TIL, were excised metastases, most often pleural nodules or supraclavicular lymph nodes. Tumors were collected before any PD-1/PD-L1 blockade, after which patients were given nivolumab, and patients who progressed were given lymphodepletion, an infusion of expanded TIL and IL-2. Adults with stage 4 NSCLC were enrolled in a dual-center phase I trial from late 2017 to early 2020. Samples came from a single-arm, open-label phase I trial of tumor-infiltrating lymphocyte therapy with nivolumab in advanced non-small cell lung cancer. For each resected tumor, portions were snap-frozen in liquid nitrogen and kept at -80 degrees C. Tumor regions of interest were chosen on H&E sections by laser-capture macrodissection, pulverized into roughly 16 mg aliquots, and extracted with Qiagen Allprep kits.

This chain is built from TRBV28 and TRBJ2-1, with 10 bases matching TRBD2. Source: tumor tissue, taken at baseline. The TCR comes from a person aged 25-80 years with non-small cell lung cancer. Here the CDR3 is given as CASTPSGRAVDEQFF. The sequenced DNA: TGTGCCAGCACTCCAAGCGGGAGGGCCGTTGATGAGCAGTTCTTC.